This T cell receptor (beta chain) was found in a study of cytomegalovirus exposure and HLA in healthy donors. Turning to the study itself: Across some 400 genotyped donors, just over 80% landed in the Caucasian-associated ancestry cluster.

The germline V and J ends were trimmed by 2 bases and 2 bases, with 12 bases remaining between them. The CDR3 has 15 residues. Germline lookup yields CDR1 KGHSH and CDR2 LQKENI. The PCR made use of 60 Vbeta and 13 Jbeta primers. Authors' processing steps: About 11 million of tens of millions of unique TCR beta chains were shared, per a later count. Only in-frame clones appear in the TCRdb table, and some are missing; sequencing was by immunoSEQ multiplex PCR. V and J calls plus clone size are reproduced from that table; the DNA served to infer D and trimming. The sample shows 45,000 to 60,000 clones, and less than 20% sits with its ten largest clones. For this clone: Its antigen is as yet unknown.

Healthy bone marrow donors made up the cohort. Study findings and constraints: Researchers counted around 150 TCR beta chains as cytomegalovirus-associated.

The sequence was obtained from a male donor in good health and CMV-seronegative. The J gene is TRBJ1-1, the V gene TRBV18; weak D call: TRBD1 (5 bases). Input material: PBMCs. CDR3 region: CASSPSGRGNTEAFF. The CDR3 DNA follows: TGTGCCAGCTCACCATCAGGGCGTGGTAACACTGAAGCTTTCTTT.